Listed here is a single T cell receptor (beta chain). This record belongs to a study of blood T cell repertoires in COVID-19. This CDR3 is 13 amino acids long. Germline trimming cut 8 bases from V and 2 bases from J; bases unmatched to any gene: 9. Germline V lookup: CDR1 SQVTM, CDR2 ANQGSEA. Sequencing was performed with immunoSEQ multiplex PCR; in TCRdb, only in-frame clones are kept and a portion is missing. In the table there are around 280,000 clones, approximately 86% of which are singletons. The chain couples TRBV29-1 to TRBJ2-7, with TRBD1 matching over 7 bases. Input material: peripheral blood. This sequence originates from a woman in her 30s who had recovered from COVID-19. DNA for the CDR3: TGCAGCTCCCGGACAGGTCTCGCCTACGAGCAGTACTTC. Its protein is CSSRTGLAYEQYF.